This paragraph covers one T cell receptor beta chain sequence. In its sample, this clonotype comes out as medium-sized (0.01 to 0.1%). Its antigen remains unidentified. Base qualities are not at hand, and no much larger clone is one base apart. Libraries were constructed by PCR. A modified RACE PCR protocol, not multiplex PCR, was used to amplify TCR alpha and beta chains from RNA. An Illumina MiSeq was used to sequence the libraries, and raw reads were demultiplexed using sample-specific barcode combinations. The study's own analysis went as follows. MiXCR software was used to identify TCR clonotypes from the sequencing reads. TCRdb trimmed the raw reads at Q25, called clones with MiXCR and kept productive beta chains. All rows with the same CDR3 protein become a single entry with the most common DNA and genes. None of the V and J calls come from the authors' own analysis; TCRdb made them. Counted in this sample were fewer than 4,500 distinct CDR3 sequences; about 11% of them appeared once. The ten largest clones represent approximately 31% of the sample.

These data are taken from a study of T cells in AML relapse after transplant (dated by TCRdb to between 2018 and 2021). About the full investigation: The remission controls were clinically matched patients who stayed in long-term complete remission and had more than 3 years of follow-up. The remission samples were bone marrow taken about 1 year after HSCT from patients who stayed in complete remission. In this retrospective study, inhibitory receptor expression and TCR repertoires of bone marrow T cells were examined in patients given allogeneic HSCT for myeloid malignancy. What the authors observed across the whole study: TCR repertoire comparisons rested on very few samples, with only three individuals per group for unsorted bone marrow.

Source: bone marrow, either the whole sample or a sorted T cell fraction (not recorded which), taken in complete remission. The TCR was taken from a human donor who had a stem cell transplant for acute myeloid leukemia. In patients who had a transplant, some T cells may come from the graft donor.

The nucleotides read TGCGCCAGCAGCCAAGAGAGGGGGAACATTCAGTACTTC. This encodes CASSQERGNIQYF. The V and J genes are TRBV4-3 and TRBJ2-4, with a weak D call of TRBD1 (6 bases match). From the germline V gene, CDR1 is LGHNA and CDR2 is YSLEER. At the junction V is shortened by 0 bases and J by 7 bases, with 7 bases in between. The CDR3 runs 13 amino acids, cysteine and phenylalanine included. Solely the CDR3 DNA is kept, with 39 bases framed from the first base.